Below are 13 T cell receptor beta chains sequenced from a single sample in a study of blood T cell repertoires in COVID-19. Some clones are missing from TCRdb's copy, which holds only in-frame ones; the method was immunoSEQ multiplex PCR. The sample has 230,000 or so clones, roughly 79% seen once. Sequencing was done on a sample of peripheral blood. These receptors originate from a woman of 80 years or more with COVID-19, enrolled during active disease.

The genes are TRBV5-1 and TRBJ2-1, with D perhaps matching TRBD1 (5 bases). Germline V lookup: CDR1 SGHRS, CDR2 YFSETQ. This CDR3 is built from 15 residues. Trimming cost V 0 bases and J 6 bases, with 13 bases left between them. This CDR3 is CASSLVGVSGNEQFF. CDR3 sequence (DNA): TGCGCCAGCAGCTTGGTAGGGGTCTCAGGCAATGAGCAGTTCTTC.

The J gene is TRBJ1-5, the V gene TRBV5-1; tentative D call: TRBD1 (6 bases). The germline V and J ends were trimmed by 0 bases and 8 bases, with 12 bases remaining between them. Germline lookup yields CDR1 SGHRS and CDR2 YFSETQ. This CDR3 has 14 amino acids. The DNA for the CDR3 is TGCGCCAGCAGCTTGGCAGGGGCTGGGGAGCCCCAGCATTTT. Its translation is CASSLAGAGEPQHF.

The rearrangement links TRBV30 to TRBJ2-3, with 9 positions matching TRBD2. The ends lost 4 bases at V and 3 bases at J; junction bases unmatched: 5. Germline CDR1 and CDR2: GTSNPN and SVGIG (reference sequence). This CDR3 spans 14 amino acids. CDR3: CAWKRRGGTDTQYF. The CDR3 region has the DNA TGTGCCTGGAAAAGGCGGGGGGGGACAGATACGCAGTATTTT.

The sample holds a few counts of this clone. The chain recombines TRBV7-9 with TRBJ1-2, with D possibly matching TRBD1 (6 bases). Germline lookup yields CDR1 SEHNR and CDR2 FQNEAQ (reference sequence). The V and J ends lost 5 bases and 4 bases respectively, with 14 bases between them. This CDR3 spans 14 amino acids. Here the CDR3 reads CASSSSGRGYGYTF. In DNA, the CDR3 is TGTGCCAGCAGCAGCTCTGGCAGGGGCTATGGCTACACCTTC. The complete variable domain, with remaining parts taken from reference TRBV7-9 and TRBJ1-2, reads DTGVSQNPRHKITKRGQNVTFRCDPISEHNRLYWYRQTLGQGPEFLTYFQNEAQLEKSRLLSDRFSAERPKGSFSTLEIQRTEQGDSAMYLCASSSSGRGYGYTFGSGTRLTVV.

This clone was counted a single time. This sequence joins TRBV10-2 and TRBJ2-5; TRBD2 matches 7 bases. CDR3 length: 13 amino acids. Losses at the gene ends were 6 bases for V and 5 bases for J; bases not matched to a gene: 6. The germline V gene has CDR1 WSHSY and CDR2 SAAADI. The CDR3 here is CASRTSRGETQYF. In nucleotides, the CDR3 is TGCGCCAGCAGGACTAGCCGAGGGGAGACCCAGTACTTC.

This clone was observed a handful of times. This chain connects TRBV7-2 to TRBJ1-1; D remains unclear. CDR3 length: 16 amino acids. The ends were cut back, 2 bases at V and 7 bases at J, with 20 bases in the middle. CDR1 and CDR2 (germline): SGHTA, FQGNSA. The CDR3 DNA follows: TGTGCCAGCAGCTTAATTCGCGGCGTTTCCCATGGTGAAGCTTTCTTT. This codes for CASSLIRGVSHGEAFF.

There are many counts of this clone. The genes are TRBV6-5 and TRBJ1-2; D not resolved. CDR3 length: 14 residues. Deletions cut 0 bases from V and 0 bases from J, with 5 bases between. From germline, CDR1 is MNHEY and CDR2 SVGAGI. The CDR3 here is CASSYSRANYGYTF. CDR3 coding DNA: TGTGCCAGCAGTTACTCGAGGGCTAACTATGGCTACACCTTC.

The chain couples TRBV7-9 to TRBJ2-2; 7 bases are a match to TRBD2. The germline V gene encodes CDR1 SEHNR and CDR2 FQNEAQ (reference sequence). V dropped 3 bases and J dropped 4; count of bases not matched to a gene: 8. There are 16 residues in the CDR3. Here the CDR3 DNA reads TGTGCCAGCAGCTTCTCTGCGGGGGTCCGCACCGGGGAGCTGTTTTTT. Its protein is CASSFSAGVRTGELFF.

A few counts support this clone. The chain recombines TRBV11-2 with TRBJ2-1; 9 bases fit TRBD1. The CDR3 runs 14 residues. CDR1 SGHAT and CDR2 FQNNGV come from the germline V gene. Losses at the gene ends were 5 bases for V and 5 bases for J; bases not matched to a gene: 4. CDR3 in amino acids: CASSLDRGNNEQFF. CDR3 in DNA: TGTGCCAGCAGCCTGGACAGGGGAAACAATGAGCAGTTCTTC.

The CDR3 protein is CASSYDRGSYEQYF. CDR3 nucleotide sequence: TGCGCCAGCAGCTATGACAGGGGGTCCTACGAGCAGTACTTC. V is TRBV5-1 and J is TRBJ2-7, with 9 positions matching TRBD1. Germline lookup yields CDR1 SGHRS and CDR2 YFSETQ. This CDR3 is 14 amino acids long. The ends lost 3 bases at V and 1 base at J; junction bases unmatched: 2.

CDR3 DNA sequence: TGTGCCAGCAGCACGACGGGGGGGCCCGGTAATGAGCAGTTCTTC. Its protein is CASSTTGGPGNEQFF. The chain employs TRBV5-4 and TRBJ2-1, with 8 positions matching TRBD2. The CDR3 runs 15 residues. Trimming cost V 4 bases and J 7 bases; bases outside gene matches: 10. The germline V gene encodes CDR1 SGHNT and CDR2 YYREEE (reference sequence). Supplemented by reference TRBV5-4 and TRBJ2-1, the full variable domain reads ETGVTQSPTHLIKTRGQQVTLRCSSQSGHNTVSWYQQALGQGPQFIFQYYREEENGRGNFPPRFSGLQFPNYSSELNVNALELDDSALYLCASSTTGGPGNEQFFGPGTRLTVL.

V usage is TRBV9 and J usage is TRBJ2-5; TRBD2 matches 8 bases. CDR3 length: 15 residues. V gave up 0 bases and J gave up 5 bases; unmatched junction bases: 6. From germline, CDR1 is SGDLS and CDR2 YYNGEE. The CDR3 protein is CASSVDASGSETQYF. The CDR3 region has the DNA TGTGCCAGCAGCGTAGATGCCAGCGGGAGTGAGACCCAGTACTTC.

J is TRBJ1-2 and V is TRBV5-1, with D possibly being TRBD1 (6 bases). V was trimmed by 2 bases and J by 6 bases, leaving 14 bases between them. Per the germline V gene, CDR1 is SGHRS and CDR2 is YFSETQ. The CDR3 extends over 14 amino acids. The CDR3 bases are TGCGCCAGCAGCTTTCTGACAGGCGAGGATGGCTACACCTTC. Its translation is CASSFLTGEDGYTF.